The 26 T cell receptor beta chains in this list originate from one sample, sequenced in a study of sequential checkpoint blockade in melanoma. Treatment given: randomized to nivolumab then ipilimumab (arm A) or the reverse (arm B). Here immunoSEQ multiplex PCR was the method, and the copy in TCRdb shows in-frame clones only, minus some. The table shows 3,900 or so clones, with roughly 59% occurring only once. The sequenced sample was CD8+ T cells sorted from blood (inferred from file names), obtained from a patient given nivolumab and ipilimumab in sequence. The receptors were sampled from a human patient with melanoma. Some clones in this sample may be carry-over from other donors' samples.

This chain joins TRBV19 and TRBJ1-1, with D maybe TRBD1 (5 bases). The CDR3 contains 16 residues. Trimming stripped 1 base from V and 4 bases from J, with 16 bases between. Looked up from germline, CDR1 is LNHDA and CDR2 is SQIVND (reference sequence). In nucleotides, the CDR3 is TGTGCCAGTAGTATAGGGCGAGCAGGGTTGGGCACTGAAGCTTTCTTT. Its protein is CASSIGRAGLGTEAFF.

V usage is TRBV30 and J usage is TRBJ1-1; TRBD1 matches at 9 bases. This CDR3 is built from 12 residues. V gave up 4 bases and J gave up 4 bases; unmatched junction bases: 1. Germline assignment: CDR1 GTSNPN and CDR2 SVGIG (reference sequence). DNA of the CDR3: TGTGCCTGGACGGGACAGGGCACTGAAGCTTTCTTT. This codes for CAWTGQGTEAFF.

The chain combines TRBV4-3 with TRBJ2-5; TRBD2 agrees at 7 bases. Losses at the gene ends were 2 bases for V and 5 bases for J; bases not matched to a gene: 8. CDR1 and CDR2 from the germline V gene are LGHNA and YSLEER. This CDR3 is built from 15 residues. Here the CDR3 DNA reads TGCGCCAGCAGCCAACCAGCGGGGCCGCGGGAGACCCAGTACTTC. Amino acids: CASSQPAGPRETQYF.

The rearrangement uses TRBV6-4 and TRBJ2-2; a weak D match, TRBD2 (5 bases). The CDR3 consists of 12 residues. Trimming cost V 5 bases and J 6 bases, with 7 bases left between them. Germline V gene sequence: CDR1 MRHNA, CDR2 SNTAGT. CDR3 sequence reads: CASSYGAGELFF. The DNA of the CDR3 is TGTGCCAGCAGTTACGGGGCCGGGGAGCTGTTTTTT.

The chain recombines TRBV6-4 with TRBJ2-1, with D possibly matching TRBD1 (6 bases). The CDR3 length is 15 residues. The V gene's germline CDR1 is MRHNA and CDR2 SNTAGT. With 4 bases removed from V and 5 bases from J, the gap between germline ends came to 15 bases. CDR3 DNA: TGTGCCAGCAGTGCCAACGAGGACAGCAACAATGAGCAGTTCTTC. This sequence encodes CASSANEDSNNEQFF.

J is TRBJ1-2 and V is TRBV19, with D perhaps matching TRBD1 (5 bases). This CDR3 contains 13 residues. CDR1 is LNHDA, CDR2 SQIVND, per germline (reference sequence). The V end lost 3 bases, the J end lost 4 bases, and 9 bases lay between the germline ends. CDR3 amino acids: CASSIQGRYGYTF. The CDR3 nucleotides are TGTGCCAGTAGTATCCAGGGCCGCTATGGCTACACCTTC.

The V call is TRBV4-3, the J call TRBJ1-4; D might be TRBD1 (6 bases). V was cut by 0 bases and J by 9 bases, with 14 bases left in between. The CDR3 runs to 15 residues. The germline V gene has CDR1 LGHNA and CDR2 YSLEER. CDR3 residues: CASSQDGTRNQKLFF. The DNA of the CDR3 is TGCGCCAGCAGCCAAGATGGGACACGCAACCAAAAACTGTTTTTT.

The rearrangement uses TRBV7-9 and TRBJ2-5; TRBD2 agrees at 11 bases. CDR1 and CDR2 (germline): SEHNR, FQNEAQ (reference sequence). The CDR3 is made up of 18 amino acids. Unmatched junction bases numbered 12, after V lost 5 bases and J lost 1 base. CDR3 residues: CASSRTPGLAGGQETQYF. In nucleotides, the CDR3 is TGTGCCAGCAGCCGCACCCCCGGGCTAGCGGGGGGCCAAGAGACCCAGTACTTC. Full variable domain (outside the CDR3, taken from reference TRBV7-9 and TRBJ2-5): DTGVSQNPRHKITKRGQNVTFRCDPISEHNRLYWYRQTLGQGPEFLTYFQNEAQLEKSRLLSDRFSAERPKGSFSTLEIQRTEQGDSAMYLCASSRTPGLAGGQETQYFGPGTRLLVL.

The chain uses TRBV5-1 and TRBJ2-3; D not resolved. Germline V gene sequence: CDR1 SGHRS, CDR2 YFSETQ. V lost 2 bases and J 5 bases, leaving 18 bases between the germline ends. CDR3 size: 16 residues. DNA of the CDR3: TGCGCCAGCAGCTTTAGTTCCCTAGAGGTCGTAGATACGCAGTATTTT. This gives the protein CASSFSSLEVVDTQYF.

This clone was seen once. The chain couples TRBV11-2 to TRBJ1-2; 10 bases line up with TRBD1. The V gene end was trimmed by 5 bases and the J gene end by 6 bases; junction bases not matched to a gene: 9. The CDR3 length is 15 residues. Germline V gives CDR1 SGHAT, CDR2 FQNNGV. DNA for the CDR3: TGTGCCAGCAGCATTCTGACAGGGGGCATGGATGGCTACACCTTC. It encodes CASSILTGGMDGYTF.

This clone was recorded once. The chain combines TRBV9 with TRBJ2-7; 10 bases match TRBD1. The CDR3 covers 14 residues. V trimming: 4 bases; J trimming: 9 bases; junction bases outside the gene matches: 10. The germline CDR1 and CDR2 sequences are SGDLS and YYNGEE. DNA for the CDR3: TGTGCCAGCAGCCCTCCGGGACAGGGGTTCCGGCAGTACTTC. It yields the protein CASSPPGQGFRQYF. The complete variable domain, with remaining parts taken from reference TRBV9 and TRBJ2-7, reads DSGVTQTPKHLITATGQRVTLRCSPRSGDLSVYWYQQSLDQGLQFLIQYYNGEERAKGNILERFSAQQFPDLHSELNLSSLELGDSALYFCASSPPGQGFRQYFGPGTRLTVT.

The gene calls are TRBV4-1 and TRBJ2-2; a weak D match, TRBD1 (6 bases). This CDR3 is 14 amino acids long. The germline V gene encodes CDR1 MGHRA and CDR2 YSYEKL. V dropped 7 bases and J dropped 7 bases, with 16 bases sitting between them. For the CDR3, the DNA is TGCGCCAGCACTACAGAGGGGGTGCACGGGGAGCTGTTTTTT. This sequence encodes CASTTEGVHGELFF.

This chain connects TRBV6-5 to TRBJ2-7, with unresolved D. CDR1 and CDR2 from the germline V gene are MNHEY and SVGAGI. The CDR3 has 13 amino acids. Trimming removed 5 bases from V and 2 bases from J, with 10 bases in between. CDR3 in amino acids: CASSEPTAYEQYF. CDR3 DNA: TGTGCCAGCAGTGAACCAACAGCCTACGAGCAGTACTTC.

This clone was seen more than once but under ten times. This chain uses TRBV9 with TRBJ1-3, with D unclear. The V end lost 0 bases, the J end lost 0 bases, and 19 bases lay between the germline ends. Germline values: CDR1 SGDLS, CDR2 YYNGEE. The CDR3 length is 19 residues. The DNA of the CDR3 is TGTGCCAGCAGCGTAGTAGAGACCCCGGGAGGTAGCTCTGGAAACACCATATATTTT. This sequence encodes CASSVVETPGGSSGNTIYF.

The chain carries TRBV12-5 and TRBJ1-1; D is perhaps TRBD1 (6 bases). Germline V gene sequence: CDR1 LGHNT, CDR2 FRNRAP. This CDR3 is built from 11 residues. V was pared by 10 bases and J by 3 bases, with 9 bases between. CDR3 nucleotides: TGTGCTACTCACAGGGACACTGAAGCTTTCTTT. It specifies CATHRDTEAFF.

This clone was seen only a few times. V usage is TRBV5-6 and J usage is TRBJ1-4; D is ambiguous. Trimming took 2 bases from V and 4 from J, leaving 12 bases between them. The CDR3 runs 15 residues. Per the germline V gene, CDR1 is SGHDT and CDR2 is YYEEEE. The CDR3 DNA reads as TGTGCCAGCAGCTTAGGAGGCCAGCATAATGAAAAACTGTTTTTT. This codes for CASSLGGQHNEKLFF.

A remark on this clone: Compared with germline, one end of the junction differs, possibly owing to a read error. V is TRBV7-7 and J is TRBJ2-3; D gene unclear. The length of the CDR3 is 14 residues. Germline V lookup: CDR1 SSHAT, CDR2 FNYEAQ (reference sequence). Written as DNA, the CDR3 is TGTGCTAGCAGCTCTCTAAGTGTCCCAGATACGCAGTATTTT. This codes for CASSSLSVPDTQYF.

CDR3 nucleotide sequence: TGTGCCACCAGCGGGGAGTCGGGACTAGCGGAATATACGCAGTATTTT. It yields the protein CATSGESGLAEYTQYF. V usage is TRBV15 and J usage is TRBJ2-3; 11 positions agree with TRBD2. This CDR3 contains 16 residues. The V segment lost 5 bases and the J segment 7 bases; nucleotides outside the gene matches: 11. Germline values: CDR1 LNHNV, CDR2 YYDKDF (reference sequence).

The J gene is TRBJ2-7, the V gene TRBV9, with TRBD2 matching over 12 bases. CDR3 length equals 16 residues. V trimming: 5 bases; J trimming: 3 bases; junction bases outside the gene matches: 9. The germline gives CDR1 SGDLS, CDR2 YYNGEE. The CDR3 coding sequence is TGTGCCAGCAGTTACTTTTCGACTAGCGGGGGCTACGAGCAGTACTTC. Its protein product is CASSYFSTSGGYEQYF.

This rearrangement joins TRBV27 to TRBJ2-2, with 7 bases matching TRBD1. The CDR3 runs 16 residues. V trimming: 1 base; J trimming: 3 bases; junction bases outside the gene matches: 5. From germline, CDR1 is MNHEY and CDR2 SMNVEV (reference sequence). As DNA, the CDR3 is TGTGCCAGCAGTTTATTAGGACAGGTCGACACCGGGGAGCTGTTTTTT. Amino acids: CASSLLGQVDTGELFF.

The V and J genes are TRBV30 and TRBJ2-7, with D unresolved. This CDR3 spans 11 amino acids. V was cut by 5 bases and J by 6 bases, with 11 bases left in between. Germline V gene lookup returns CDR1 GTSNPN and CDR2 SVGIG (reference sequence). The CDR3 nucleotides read TGTGCCTGGGACGCGGTTCCCGAGCAGTACTTC. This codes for CAWDAVPEQYF. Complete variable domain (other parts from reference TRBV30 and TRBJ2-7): SQTIHQWPATLVQPVGSPLSLECTVEGTSNPNLYWYRQAAGRGLQLLFYSVGIGQISSEVPQNLSASRPQDRQFILSSKKLLLSDSGFYLCAWDAVPEQYFGPGTRLTVT.

The CDR3 DNA is TGTGCCAGCAGCGTAGGTAGTAGGGAGAGGGAGACCCAGTACTTC. Translation gives CASSVGSRERETQYF. J is TRBJ2-5 and V is TRBV9; D is possibly TRBD2 (5 bases). The V end was cut by 0 bases, the J end by 5 bases, with 14 bases between. This CDR3 has 15 amino acids. Germline V gives CDR1 SGDLS, CDR2 YYNGEE.

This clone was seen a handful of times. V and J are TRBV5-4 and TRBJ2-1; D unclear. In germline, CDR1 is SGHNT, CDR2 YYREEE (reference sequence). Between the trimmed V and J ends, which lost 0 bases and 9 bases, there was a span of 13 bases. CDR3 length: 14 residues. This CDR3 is CASSLGPSPIEQFF. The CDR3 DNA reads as TGTGCCAGCAGCTTGGGGCCCTCCCCAATTGAGCAGTTCTTC.

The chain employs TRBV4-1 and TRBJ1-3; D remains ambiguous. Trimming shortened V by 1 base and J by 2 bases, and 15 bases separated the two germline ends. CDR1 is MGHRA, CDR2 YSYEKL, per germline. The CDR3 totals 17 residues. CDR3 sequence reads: CASSQAPGVRAGNTIYF. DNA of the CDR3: TGCGCCAGCAGCCAAGCCCCCGGGGTACGCGCTGGAAACACCATATATTTT.

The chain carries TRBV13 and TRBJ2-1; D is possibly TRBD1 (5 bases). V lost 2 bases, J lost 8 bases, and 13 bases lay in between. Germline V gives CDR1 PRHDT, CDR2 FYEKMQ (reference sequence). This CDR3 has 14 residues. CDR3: CASSLLARAHEQFF. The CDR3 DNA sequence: TGTGCCAGCAGCTTACTTGCCAGGGCCCATGAGCAGTTCTTC.

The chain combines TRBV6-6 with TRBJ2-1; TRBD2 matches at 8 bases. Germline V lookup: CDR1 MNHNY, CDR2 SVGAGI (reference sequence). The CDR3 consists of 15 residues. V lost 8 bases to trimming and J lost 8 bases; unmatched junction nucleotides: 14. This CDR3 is CASYLHPGGGDEQFF. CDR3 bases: TGTGCCAGCTACCTCCACCCCGGGGGGGGCGATGAGCAGTTCTTC.